One sample yielded the 23 T cell receptor beta chains listed below, sequenced in a study of T cells after yellow fever vaccination. TCRdb redid the calling of the 5' RACE reads with MiXCR, one entry per CDR3 protein. The sample has about 300,000 distinct CDR3 sequences; about 4% are singletons. The sequences come from PBMCs, collected 5 days after the yellow fever booster vaccination. The receptors come from a man aged 18 to 35 who received the YFV17D yellow fever vaccine.

This clonotype came up many times. The rearrangement uses TRBV5-5 and TRBJ2-6; tentatively, D is TRBD1 (6 bases). Germline V gene lookup returns CDR1 SGHKS and CDR2 YYEKEE (reference sequence). The CDR3 has 16 amino acids. V was shortened by 0 bases and J by 4 bases, with 11 bases between the two germline ends. CDR3 amino acids: CASSLVSGAGANVLTF. The CDR3 DNA reads TGTGCCAGCAGCTTGGTGTCAGGGGCCGGGGCCAACGTCCTGACTTTC.

Many counts were recorded for this clonotype. This chain uses TRBV10-3 with TRBJ2-7; D is ambiguous. Trimming removed 3 bases at V and 5 bases at J, with 11 bases between. The CDR3 is made up of 13 amino acids. CDR1 and CDR2 from the germline V gene are ENHRY and SYGVKD. The DNA for the CDR3 is TGTGCCATCAGTGACATGCTAGGTGACGAGCAGTACTTC. As protein: CAISDMLGDEQYF.

The genes are TRBV7-2 and TRBJ2-1; weak D call: TRBD2 (6 bases). CDR1 and CDR2 from the germline V gene are SGHTA and FQGNSA. V lost 6 bases and J lost 9, with 15 bases in between. This CDR3 has 13 residues. The CDR3 reads CASREGPSTEQFF. The CDR3 DNA reads TGTGCCAGCAGGGAGGGGCCTTCAACTGAGCAGTTCTTC.

The chain has TRBV18 and TRBJ1-5; D perhaps matches TRBD1 (5 bases). V was trimmed by 2 bases and J by 7 bases, leaving 12 bases between them. Germline V lookup: CDR1 KGHSH, CDR2 LQKENI. CDR3 size: 14 residues. The CDR3, as DNA: TGTGCCAGCTCACCAGCGGGGCGGTACCAGCCCCAGCATTTT. It translates to CASSPAGRYQPQHF.

The chain couples TRBV11-2 to TRBJ2-1, with a possible D match to TRBD1 (5 bases). The CDR3 sequence is 15 residues long. Trimming pared 5 bases from V and 1 base from J, leaving 12 bases between. Per the germline V gene, CDR1 is SGHAT and CDR2 is FQNNGV. CDR3 residues: CASSPRDGSYNEQFF. CDR3 sequence (DNA): TGTGCCAGCAGCCCCAGGGATGGTTCCTACAATGAGCAGTTCTTC.

The chain employs TRBV7-2 and TRBJ2-5; no clear D. CDR3 length: 14 amino acids. Looked up from germline, CDR1 is SGHTA and CDR2 is FQGNSA. V lost 2 bases and J 1 base, leaving 8 bases between the germline ends. CDR3: CASSLSVFQETQYF. The DNA for the CDR3 is TGTGCCAGCAGCTTAAGTGTCTTCCAAGAGACCCAGTACTTC.

The chain couples TRBV6-2 or TRBV6-3 to TRBJ2-4; D remains unclear. The CDR3 spans 14 residues. Germline lookup yields CDR1 MNHEY and CDR2 SVGEGT. V gave up 8 bases and J gave up 1 base, with 12 bases separating them. The CDR3 sequence: CASSRFTAKNIQYF. The CDR3 bases are TGTGCCAGCTCCCGATTCACGGCCAAAAACATTCAGTACTTC.

The chain employs TRBV4-2 and TRBJ2-5, with D perhaps TRBD2 (5 bases). V shed 0 bases and J shed 7 bases, with 12 bases lying between them. The CDR3 has 14 residues. Germline V gene data show CDR1 as LGHNA and CDR2 as YNFKEQ. The CDR3 here is CASSQDGGGGTQYF. The CDR3 region has the DNA TGTGCCAGCAGCCAAGATGGCGGAGGAGGGACCCAGTACTTC.

This chain links TRBV6-2 or TRBV6-3 with TRBJ2-5; 8 bases fit TRBD2. J was trimmed by 5 bases and V by 6 bases; bases with no gene match: 8. Per the germline V gene, CDR1 is MNHEY and CDR2 is SVGEGT. This CDR3 has 14 amino acids. DNA for the CDR3: TGTGCCAGCAGCTCCTGGACTAGCAGTGAGACCCAGTACTTC. Translating it yields CASSSWTSSETQYF.

This clonotype was counted ten times or more. V gene TRBV10-3 combines with J gene TRBJ1-1; TRBD1 is a possible D gene (5 bases). The CDR3 length is 17 residues. In germline, CDR1 is ENHRY, CDR2 SYGVKD. V lost 0 bases and J 1 base, leaving 15 bases between the germline ends. Here the CDR3 reads CAISESIGVSRNTEAFF. CDR3 DNA sequence: TGTGCCATCAGTGAGTCCATAGGGGTTAGTAGGAACACTGAAGCTTTCTTT.

Only a few counts were recorded for this clonotype. V gene TRBV20-1 combines with J gene TRBJ1-3, with D unclear. The V end was cut by 4 bases, the J end by 3 bases, with 10 bases between. The germline V gene encodes CDR1 DFQATT and CDR2 SNEGSKA (reference sequence). The CDR3 covers 13 residues. The CDR3 reads CSAKTEGGNTIYF. The DNA for the CDR3 is TGCAGTGCTAAGACGGAAGGTGGAAACACCATATATTTT.

There are a few counts of this clonotype. The rearrangement joins TRBV6-5 to TRBJ2-5, with D uncertain. V was clipped by 0 bases and J by 5 bases, with 13 bases between them. The CDR3 consists of 15 residues. CDR1 and CDR2 from the germline V gene are MNHEY and SVGAGI. The CDR3 loop reads CASSYSSRPRETQYF. The DNA of the CDR3 is TGTGCCAGCAGTTACTCGAGCCGCCCGAGGGAGACCCAGTACTTC.

This clonotype was counted only a few times. This chain links TRBV29-1 with TRBJ1-1; D not resolved. The V gene's germline CDR1 is SQVTM and CDR2 ANQGSEA. This CDR3 contains 15 residues. Trimming took off 6 bases at V and 4 bases at J, with 21 bases between the two ends. CDR3 residues: CSVDGPPGRSTEAFF. In DNA form, the CDR3 reads TGCAGCGTAGACGGACCTCCCGGGAGGAGCACTGAAGCTTTCTTT.

This clonotype was seen more than once but under ten times. The rearrangement uses TRBV5-1 and TRBJ2-7; D unclear. The V gene lost 0 bases and the J gene lost 4 bases, with 8 bases spanning the gap. CDR1 is SGHRS and CDR2 is YFSETQ in the germline V gene. The CDR3 extends over 13 amino acids. CDR3 sequence (DNA): TGCGCCAGCAGCTTGGAGGGTCAGTACGAGCAGTACTTC. Its translation is CASSLEGQYEQYF.

This clonotype was recorded many times. The chain has TRBV20-1 and TRBJ2-5; 11 positions agree with TRBD2. Germline lookup yields CDR1 DFQATT and CDR2 SNEGSKA (reference sequence). The CDR3 is made up of 14 amino acids. V dropped 4 bases and J dropped 4; count of bases not matched to a gene: 5. Written as DNA, the CDR3 is TGCAGTGCTAAGCTAGCGGGGGGAAGAGAGACCCAGTACTTC. It translates to CSAKLAGGRETQYF.

This clonotype showed up just a few times. The gene calls are TRBV7-2 and TRBJ1-2; 7 nucleotides match TRBD1. This CDR3 region has 14 residues. The ends lost 1 base at V and 8 bases at J; junction bases unmatched: 7. Per the germline V gene, CDR1 is SGHTA and CDR2 is FQGNSA. The CDR3 sequence is CASSLEGGGGGYTF. CDR3 DNA sequence: TGTGCCAGCAGCTTAGAAGGGGGCGGTGGCGGCTACACCTTC.

This clonotype was observed at least ten times. This rearrangement joins TRBV7-9 to TRBJ2-3; 10 bases line up with TRBD2. This CDR3 spans 16 amino acids. Germline V lookup: CDR1 SEHNR, CDR2 FQNEAQ (reference sequence). Trimming cost V 4 bases and J 4 bases; bases outside gene matches: 8. The CDR3 DNA reads TGTGCCAGCAGCTCGGCTATAGCGGGGGGCTCAGATACGCAGTATTTT. Translating gives CASSSAIAGGSDTQYF.

This clonotype was seen a few times. The rearrangement uses TRBV7-2 and TRBJ2-1; D ambiguous. V shed 1 base and J shed 10 bases, with 11 bases lying between them. There are 13 residues in the CDR3. Germline V gene sequence: CDR1 SGHTA, CDR2 FQGNSA. In nucleotides, the CDR3 is TGTGCCAGCAGCTTAGGGTCGGCGGAAGAGCAGTTCTTC. Translating gives CASSLGSAEEQFF.

J is TRBJ2-7 and V is TRBV12-3 or TRBV12-4; tentatively, D is TRBD2 (6 bases). The V end was cut by 2 bases, the J end by 6 bases, with 14 bases between. The CDR3 is made up of 14 amino acids. CDR3: CASSLWGVGFEQYV. The CDR3 nucleotides are TGTGCCAGCAGTTTATGGGGGGTCGGGTTCGAGCAGTACGTC.

This clonotype was observed a handful of times. The V gene is TRBV20-1, the J gene TRBJ1-6, with 9 bases that match TRBD1. CDR3 length equals 14 residues. Trimming at V came to 3 bases and at J to 8 bases, leaving 5 bases not matched to a gene. Germline CDR1 and CDR2: DFQATT and SNEGSKA (reference sequence). The CDR3 bases are TGCAGTGCTAGCGGGACAGGGTCGGATTCACCCCTCCACTTT. Encoded protein: CSASGTGSDSPLHF.

This clonotype came up many times. The chain combines TRBV12-3 or TRBV12-4 with TRBJ1-3; D gene ambiguous. There are 12 residues in the CDR3. V shed 1 base and J shed 5 bases, with 3 bases lying between them. The CDR3 loop reads CASSLERNTIYF. In DNA form, the CDR3 reads TGTGCCAGCAGTTTAGAACGAAACACCATATATTTT.

The chain has TRBV5-1 and TRBJ1-3; D gene uncertain. The germline V gene has CDR1 SGHRS and CDR2 YFSETQ. The V gene lost 0 bases and the J gene lost 0 bases, with 10 bases spanning the gap. There are 16 residues in the CDR3. The CDR3 is CASSLALGSSGNTIYF. CDR3 nucleotide sequence: TGCGCCAGCAGCTTGGCCCTTGGGAGCTCTGGAAACACCATATATTTT.

V usage is TRBV7-8 and J usage is TRBJ2-7; maybe TRBD1 (7 bases). Germline-derived CDR1 and CDR2 are SGHVS and FQNEAQ. The CDR3 has 16 amino acids. Trimming removed 7 bases at V and 2 bases at J, with 21 bases between. CDR3 nucleotides: TGTGCCAGCAACGCCTTGGAGGAGGGGGCGGCCTACGAGCAGTACTTC. The encoded protein is CASNALEEGAAYEQYF.